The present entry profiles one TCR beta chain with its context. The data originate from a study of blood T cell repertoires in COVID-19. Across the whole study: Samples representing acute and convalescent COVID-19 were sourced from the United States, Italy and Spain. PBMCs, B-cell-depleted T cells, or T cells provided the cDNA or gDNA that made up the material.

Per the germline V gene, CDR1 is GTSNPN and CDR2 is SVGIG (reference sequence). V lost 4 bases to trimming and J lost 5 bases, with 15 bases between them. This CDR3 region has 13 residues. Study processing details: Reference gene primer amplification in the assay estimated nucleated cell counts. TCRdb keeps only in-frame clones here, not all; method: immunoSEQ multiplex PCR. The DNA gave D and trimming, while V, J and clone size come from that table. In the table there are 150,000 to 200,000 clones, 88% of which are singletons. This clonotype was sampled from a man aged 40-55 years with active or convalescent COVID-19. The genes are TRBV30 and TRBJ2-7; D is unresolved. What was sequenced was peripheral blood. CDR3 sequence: CAWNFGGTDEQYF. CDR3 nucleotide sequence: TGTGCCTGGAACTTTGGCGGCACGGACGAGCAGTACTTC.